The 4 T cell receptor beta chains below all came from one sample that was sequenced in a study of T cells in Graves' hyperthyroidism and ophthalmopathy. From RNA transcripts, TCR beta CDR3 regions were amplified. The primer set for the first-round RT-PCR of the TCR CDR3 was HTBI. One entry per CDR3 protein, called by TCRdb with MiXCR from the multiplex PCR reads. The sample consists of approximately 600,000 distinct CDR3 sequences, less than 25% of them appearing once. The sample was blood. These receptors were obtained from a man aged 30 to 39 with Graves' ophthalmopathy.

This rearrangement joins TRBV20-1 to TRBJ2-3; 9 nucleotides align to TRBD2. Germline assignment: CDR1 DFQATT and CDR2 SNEGSKA (reference sequence). The CDR3 length is 15 residues. The J segment lost 11 bases and the V segment lost 5 bases, leaving 17 bases of the junction unmatched. CDR3 amino acids: CSAPLVSEREAGQYF. CDR3 bases: TGCAGTGCTCCCCTTGTATCGGAGCGGGAGGCGGGGCAGTATTTT.

This clonotype showed up many times. CDR3 region: CASSSSAGLQETQYF. The DNA for the CDR3 is TGCGCCAGCAGCTCCTCAGCGGGCCTCCAAGAGACCCAGTACTTC. The V and J genes are TRBV5-1 and TRBJ2-5, with D maybe TRBD2 (6 bases). The length of the CDR3 is 15 residues. V lost 3 bases, J lost 1 base, and 13 bases lay in between. From germline, CDR1 is SGHRS and CDR2 YFSETQ.

V and J are TRBV7-2 and TRBJ2-1; 8 bases align to TRBD1. Trimming removed 5 bases from V and 0 bases from J; junction bases left unmatched: 6. The CDR3 runs 16 residues. In germline, CDR1 is SGHTA, CDR2 FQGNSA. The DNA for the CDR3 is TGTGCCAGCAGCCCGCAGGGGGCAAGCTCCTACAATGAGCAGTTCTTC. It encodes CASSPQGASSYNEQFF.

This clonotype has only a few counts. The chain employs TRBV20-1 and TRBJ2-3, with TRBD1 identical over 7 bases. The germline gives CDR1 DFQATT, CDR2 SNEGSKA (reference sequence). The CDR3 has 14 amino acids. V lost 0 bases to trimming and J lost 4 bases; unmatched junction nucleotides: 4. This CDR3 is CSARERGRADTQYF. CDR3 nucleotide sequence: TGCAGTGCTAGAGAGAGGGGGCGGGCAGATACGCAGTATTTT.